Presented here are 29 T cell receptor beta chains from one specimen sequenced in a study of monozygotic twins with inflammatory bowel disease. TCRdb processed the 5' RACE reads again and assigns one entry to each CDR3 protein, with no DNA. The sample includes about 300,000 distinct CDR3 sequences. The sample taken for sequencing was blood. The receptors stem from a human donor with ulcerative colitis or Crohn's disease, or a healthy co-twin of an affected twin (not recorded which).

The chain couples TRBV7-2 to TRBJ2-2; TCRdb's D gene call, TRBD1, goes unchecked for lack of DNA. The CDR3 is made up of 16 amino acids. CDR1 is SGHTA, CDR2 FQGNSA, per germline. The CDR3 spells CASSAQGVRGTGELFF.

The J gene is TRBJ2-1, the V gene TRBV7-6; TCRdb returns TRBD2, unconfirmable since there is no DNA. Per germline, CDR1 SGHVS and CDR2 FNYEAQ. There are 21 residues in the CDR3. The CDR3 reads CASSILVRGAFPDIHYNEQFF.

This chain links TRBV6-5 with TRBJ2-7. This CDR3 has 11 residues. Germline V gene data show CDR1 as MNHEY and CDR2 as SVGAGI. The CDR3 sequence is CASRYLYEQYF.

The chain joins TRBV12-5 to TRBJ2-7; with no DNA, the TCRdb D assignment of TRBD1 cannot be verified. From germline, CDR1 is LGHNT and CDR2 FRNRAP. The CDR3 length is 13 residues. The CDR3: CASGPDRGYEQYF.

The V and J genes are TRBV11-2 and TRBJ2-1. The CDR3 is 14 residues long. Germline V gene sequence: CDR1 SGHAT, CDR2 FQNNGV. CDR3 sequence reads: CASSFSSWANEQFF.

The gene calls are TRBV18 and TRBJ2-5. The CDR3 is made up of 15 amino acids. CDR1 and CDR2 from the germline V gene are KGHSH and LQKENI. CDR3 residues: CASSPGWGSQETQYF.

The chain is built from TRBV29-1 and TRBJ2-2; there is no DNA to check the TCRdb D call of TRBD1. CDR1 is SQVTM and CDR2 is ANQGSEA in the germline V gene. The length of the CDR3 is 13 residues. The CDR3 reads CSVRDRNTGELFF.

This rearrangement joins TRBV18 to TRBJ2-6. The CDR3 extends over 15 amino acids. Germline V gene sequence: CDR1 KGHSH, CDR2 LQKENI. CDR3 residues: CASSPLSSGANVLTF.

This chain uses TRBV5-1 with TRBJ1-1; TCRdb returns TRBD1, unconfirmable since there is no DNA. Germline values: CDR1 SGHRS, CDR2 YFSETQ. The CDR3 has 13 residues. This CDR3 is CASSLDGGTEAFF.

This chain connects TRBV9 to TRBJ2-7; TCRdb designates TRBD1, a call that cannot be tested without DNA. The CDR3 sequence is 14 residues long. Germline V CDR1 and CDR2: SGDLS, YYNGEE. CDR3 protein: CASSAGTGGFEQYF.

CDR3 region: CASSPRGGAHYNEQFF. The chain joins TRBV18 to TRBJ2-1. This CDR3 spans 16 amino acids. The germline V gene has CDR1 KGHSH and CDR2 LQKENI.

The CDR3 sequence is CASIRAENTEAFF. The V and J genes are TRBV12-3 or TRBV12-4 and TRBJ1-1; TCRdb's assignment of TRBD1 cannot be checked, as there is no DNA. The CDR3 runs to 13 residues.

The chain recombines TRBV5-1 with TRBJ2-5; absent DNA, TCRdb's TRBD2 call cannot be checked. Germline loops: CDR1 SGHRS, CDR2 YFSETQ. The CDR3 consists of 15 residues. CDR3 loop: CASSLDRYPRETQYF.

The CDR3 loop reads CASSPRTLEQFF. This chain uses TRBV7-8 with TRBJ2-1; TCRdb lists TRBD1, though no DNA is available to test this call. The CDR3 spans 12 residues. The germline CDR1 and CDR2 sequences are SGHVS and FQNEAQ.

The V and J genes are TRBV2 and TRBJ2-5; TCRdb gives TRBD2 as the D gene, but with no DNA this cannot be confirmed. This CDR3 comprises 16 residues. CDR1 and CDR2 (germline): SNHLY, FYNNEI. The CDR3 reads CASSVWASGLQETQYF.

The chain combines TRBV29-1 with TRBJ2-2; the D call from TCRdb, TRBD2, cannot be confirmed without DNA. This CDR3 spans 14 amino acids. Per germline, CDR1 SQVTM and CDR2 ANQGSEA. CDR3: CSVHSGANTGELFF.

The chain carries TRBV7-2 and TRBJ2-7. CDR3 length: 14 amino acids. Germline CDR1 is SGHTA and CDR2 is FQGNSA. The CDR3 is CASSFSGGSDEQYF.

The rearrangement uses TRBV12-3 or TRBV12-4 and TRBJ2-1; TCRdb names TRBD1, which stays unverified in the absence of DNA. This CDR3 has 15 residues. CDR3 sequence reads: CASTLAGDLYNEQFF.

The genes are TRBV4-2 and TRBJ1-1; with no DNA, the TCRdb D assignment of TRBD1 cannot be verified. The CDR3 spans 17 residues. The germline gives CDR1 LGHNA, CDR2 YNFKEQ. The CDR3 is CASSQDYTTRGRTEAFF.

The chain carries TRBV5-1 and TRBJ2-2; TCRdb picks TRBD1, but there is no DNA to check that call. The CDR3 covers 15 residues. Germline V CDR1 and CDR2: SGHRS, YFSETQ. The CDR3 region is CASSLVQGKAGELFF.

V is TRBV6-1 and J is TRBJ1-2; as DNA is missing, the TRBD1 call by TCRdb cannot be tested. This CDR3 spans 15 amino acids. Germline CDR1 MNHNS, CDR2 SASEGT. The CDR3 spells CASSFQGQGARGYTF.

The chain uses TRBV7-2 and TRBJ2-2; the TCRdb call, TRBD1, lacks DNA for checking. Germline V CDR1 and CDR2: SGHTA, FQGNSA. The CDR3 sequence is 15 residues long. This CDR3 reads CASSLGGQGSRELFF.

V and J are TRBV20-1 and TRBJ2-1; TCRdb's D gene call, TRBD1, goes unchecked for lack of DNA. Germline CDR1 DFQATT, CDR2 SNEGSKA (reference sequence). The CDR3 consists of 15 residues. The chain's CDR3 is CSARVLKGGDNEQFF.

The chain uses TRBV27 and TRBJ2-7; the TRBD2 assignment by TCRdb is unverifiable without DNA. The CDR3 sequence is 15 residues long. Germline V CDR1 and CDR2: MNHEY, SMNVEV (reference sequence). This CDR3 is CASRSNRVLAGELHF.

The rearrangement joins TRBV14 to TRBJ2-3. Germline-derived CDR1 and CDR2 are SGHDN and FVKESK. The CDR3 runs 15 residues. CDR3: CASSQQMGFTDTQYF.

The V and J genes are TRBV14 and TRBJ1-1. CDR3 length equals 12 residues. Germline CDR1 and CDR2: SGHDN and FVKESK. CDR3 loop: CASTGRNTEAFF.

This chain uses TRBV27 with TRBJ1-6. CDR1 is MNHEY, CDR2 SMNVEV, per germline (reference sequence). This CDR3 spans 16 amino acids. CDR3 amino acids: CASSLGLQSRNSPLHF.

This chain uses TRBV4-3 with TRBJ2-7. CDR3 length equals 17 residues. Germline V gene sequence: CDR1 LGHNA, CDR2 YSLEER. The CDR3 loop is CASSQDLRTNNPYEQYF.

The J gene is TRBJ1-5, the V gene TRBV19. CDR1 and CDR2 from the germline V gene are LNHDA and SQIVND (reference sequence). The CDR3 extends over 19 amino acids. The CDR3 region is CASSILLGASFYSNQPQHF.